What follows is one T cell receptor (beta chain) and its context. The data belong to a study of blood T cell repertoires in COVID-19. Study-level information: The cDNA or gDNA used as material had been derived from T cells, B-cell-depleted T cells, or PBMCs.

Germline V CDR1 and CDR2: SGDLS, YYNGEE. This CDR3 comprises 13 residues. The germline V and J ends were trimmed by 8 bases and 3 bases, with 14 bases remaining between them. Source study methods: Reference gene primers were amplified, and this amplification served to estimate nucleated cell counts. Measured with immunoSEQ multiplex PCR; TCRdb has only the in-frame clones, and not every one. V and J calls and clone size follow that table, whereas D and trimming were derived from the DNA. The sample has 130,000 to 150,000 clones, approximately 81% seen once. The V and J genes are TRBV9 and TRBJ1-2; TRBD1 is a possible D gene (6 bases). Sequenced: peripheral blood. The sequence was obtained from a human donor in a cohort sampled during active COVID-19. For the CDR3, the DNA is TGTGCCAGTCAGCGGGGGGCCCACTATGGCTACACCTTC. This encodes CASQRGAHYGYTF.